The 12 T cell receptor beta chains below all came from one sample that was sequenced in a study of CD8+ T cells in alopecia areata. Treatment denoted: oral pan-JAK inhibitor, 5-10 mg twice daily. cDNA serving as the sequencing template came from extracted, reverse transcribed RNA. Clones were read by immunoSEQ multiplex PCR, and TCRdb kept only the in-frame ones, dropping some. The sample has roughly 200,000 clones, about 55% seen once. The specimen comprised CD8+ T cells sorted from blood, sampled at week 24, from a patient treated with tofacitinib. These receptors came from a human donor with alopecia areata.

V is TRBV6-5 and J is TRBJ2-3; D perhaps matches TRBD2 (5 bases). Germline V gives CDR1 MNHEY, CDR2 SVGAGI. The CDR3 totals 13 residues. V lost 11 bases to trimming and J lost 6 bases, with 18 bases between them. Here the CDR3 reads CASGVASGDTQYF. CDR3 bases: TGTGCCTCCGGGGTGGCGTCCGGTGATACGCAGTATTTT.

The chain recombines TRBV7-8 with TRBJ2-1, with D perhaps TRBD1 or TRBD2 (6 bases each). There are 16 residues in the CDR3. The germline CDR1 and CDR2 sequences are SGHVS and FQNEAQ. Trimming shortened V by 4 bases and J by 3 bases, and 16 bases separated the two germline ends. This CDR3 is CASSSFLEGGYNEQFF. Here the CDR3 DNA reads TGTGCCAGCAGCTCATTTCTTGAGGGGGGCTACAATGAGCAGTTCTTC.

The V and J genes are TRBV29-1 and TRBJ1-2; 7 bases align to TRBD1. Germline V lookup: CDR1 SQVTM, CDR2 ANQGSEA. The CDR3 runs to 13 residues. V shed 5 bases, J shed 4 bases, and the junction held 7 bases outside the gene matches. The CDR3 loop reads CSVKVGTAYGYTF. CDR3 nucleotides: TGCAGCGTTAAAGTCGGGACAGCCTATGGCTACACCTTC. The variable domain in full, with the rest retrieved from reference TRBV29-1 and TRBJ1-2, is SAVISQKPSRDICQRGTSLTIQCQVDSQVTMMFWYRQQPGQSLTLIATANQGSEATYESGFVIDKFPISRPNLTFSTLTVSNMSPEDSSIYLCSVKVGTAYGYTFGSGTRLTVV.

This clone was picked up a small number of times. The chain combines TRBV7-9 with TRBJ2-2, with 9 bases fitting TRBD1. J was trimmed by 4 bases and V by 0 bases; bases with no gene match: 3. Looked up from germline, CDR1 is SEHNR and CDR2 is FQNEAQ (reference sequence). This CDR3 region has 16 residues. CDR3 protein: CASSLATGGSTGELFF. Written as DNA, the CDR3 is TGTGCCAGCAGCTTAGCAACAGGGGGCTCCACCGGGGAGCTGTTTTTT.

The chain carries TRBV5-6 and TRBJ1-1; D uncertain. The germline CDR1 and CDR2 sequences are SGHDT and YYEEEE. The CDR3 spans 12 residues. Trimming removed 0 bases at V and 4 bases at J, with 4 bases between. The CDR3 DNA follows: TGTGCCAGCAGCTTGGATGTCACTGAAGCTTTCTTT. The encoded protein is CASSLDVTEAFF.

The chain couples TRBV30 to TRBJ2-4; D remains unclear. The CDR3 extends over 16 amino acids. CDR1 is GTSNPN, CDR2 SVGIG, per germline (reference sequence). V was trimmed by 0 bases and J by 6 bases, leaving 18 bases between them. CDR3 amino acids: CAWSVILGSSSNIQYF. As DNA, the CDR3 is TGTGCCTGGAGTGTAATTTTGGGGTCCAGTTCAAACATTCAGTACTTC.

This clone was counted only a few times. One junction end does not reproduce the germline sequence, and a read error may be involved. V and J are TRBV4-3 and TRBJ1-1, with 10 bases lining up with TRBD1. The CDR3 length is 15 residues. The germline V gene encodes CDR1 LGHNA and CDR2 YSLEER. CDR3 sequence (DNA): TGCGCCAGCAGTCAAGGGACAGGGGTTAAGACTGAAGCTTTCTTT. Translated: CASSQGTGVKTEAFF.

The chain is built from TRBV30 and TRBJ2-1, with 9 bases identical to TRBD1. CDR1 is GTSNPN and CDR2 is SVGIG in the germline V gene (reference sequence). The V gene end was trimmed by 0 bases and the J gene end by 8 bases; junction bases not matched to a gene: 2. This CDR3 contains 13 residues. CDR3 loop: CAWSVGQGYEQFF. CDR3 nucleotides: TGTGCCTGGAGTGTAGGACAGGGGTATGAGCAGTTCTTC.

The chain recombines TRBV4-1 with TRBJ2-7; 9 bases agree with TRBD1. V lost 2 bases to trimming and J lost 6 bases; unmatched junction nucleotides: 8. The CDR3 runs 15 residues. The V gene's germline CDR1 is MGHRA and CDR2 YSYEKL. CDR3 sequence (DNA): TGCGCCAGCAGCCAAATCCCGGGACAGGGTCGCGAGCAGTACTTC. Translation gives CASSQIPGQGREQYF.

This rearrangement joins TRBV30 to TRBJ1-2; TRBD1 aligns across 7 bases. This CDR3 is 11 amino acids long. Trimming at V came to 5 bases and at J to 8 bases, leaving 5 bases not matched to a gene. CDR1 GTSNPN and CDR2 SVGIG come from the germline V gene (reference sequence). The chain's CDR3 is CAWDGTDGYTF. CDR3 in DNA: TGTGCCTGGGACGGGACAGACGGCTACACCTTC.

This clone was found a few times. This chain links TRBV7-8 with TRBJ1-5; D is undetermined. V lost 1 base to trimming and J lost 2 bases, with 6 bases between them. The CDR3 runs 14 residues. Germline assignment: CDR1 SGHVS and CDR2 FQNEAQ. The CDR3 here is CASSLGAGNQPQHF. CDR3 bases: TGTGCCAGCAGCTTAGGGGCAGGCAATCAGCCCCAGCATTTT.

V and J are TRBV29-1 and TRBJ2-3; D is ambiguous. CDR3 size: 10 residues. Germline V lookup: CDR1 SQVTM, CDR2 ANQGSEA. Trimming shortened V by 7 bases and J by 3 bases, and 5 bases separated the two germline ends. The CDR3 DNA reads as TGCAGCGCCCTGACAGATACGCAGTATTTT. This codes for CSALTDTQYF.